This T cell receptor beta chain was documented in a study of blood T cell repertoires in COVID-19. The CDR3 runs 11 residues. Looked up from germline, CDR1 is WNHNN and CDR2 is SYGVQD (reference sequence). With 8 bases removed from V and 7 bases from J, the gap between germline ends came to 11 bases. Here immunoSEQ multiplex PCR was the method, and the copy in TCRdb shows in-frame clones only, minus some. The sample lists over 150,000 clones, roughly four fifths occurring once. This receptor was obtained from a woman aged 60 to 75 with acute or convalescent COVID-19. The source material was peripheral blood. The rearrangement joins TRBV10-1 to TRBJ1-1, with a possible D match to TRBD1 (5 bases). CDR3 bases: TGCGCCAGCGGGGGGGTAATTGAAGCTTTCTTT. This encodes CASGGVIEAFF.